This T cell receptor beta chain is from a study of cytomegalovirus exposure and HLA in healthy donors. Study observations and caveats: Earlier analysis looked at TCR beta V segments, and most were productive about 90% or about 30% of the time.

This PCR relied on a set of 60 Vbeta primers and 13 Jbeta primers. Profiling relied on immunoSEQ multiplex PCR, and the TCRdb table lists in-frame clones only, not all of them. The sample holds under 250,000 clones, 60% to 80% seen once. Germline CDR1 is SGHAT and CDR2 is FQNNGV. After removal of 1 base from V and 0 bases from J, the junction contained 8 bases not matched to a gene. The CDR3 is made up of 19 amino acids. This clone was picked up a small number of times. Antigen unknown. Material: PBMCs. The TCR comes from a woman younger than 45 in good health and CMV-seronegative. The chain carries TRBV11-2 and TRBJ1-4; 10 bases are shared with TRBD1. This chain's CDR3 is CASSLVLGQGFSTNEKLFF. In nucleotides, the CDR3 is TGTGCCAGCAGCTTAGTGCTGGGACAGGGGTTTTCAACTAATGAAAAACTGTTTTTT.